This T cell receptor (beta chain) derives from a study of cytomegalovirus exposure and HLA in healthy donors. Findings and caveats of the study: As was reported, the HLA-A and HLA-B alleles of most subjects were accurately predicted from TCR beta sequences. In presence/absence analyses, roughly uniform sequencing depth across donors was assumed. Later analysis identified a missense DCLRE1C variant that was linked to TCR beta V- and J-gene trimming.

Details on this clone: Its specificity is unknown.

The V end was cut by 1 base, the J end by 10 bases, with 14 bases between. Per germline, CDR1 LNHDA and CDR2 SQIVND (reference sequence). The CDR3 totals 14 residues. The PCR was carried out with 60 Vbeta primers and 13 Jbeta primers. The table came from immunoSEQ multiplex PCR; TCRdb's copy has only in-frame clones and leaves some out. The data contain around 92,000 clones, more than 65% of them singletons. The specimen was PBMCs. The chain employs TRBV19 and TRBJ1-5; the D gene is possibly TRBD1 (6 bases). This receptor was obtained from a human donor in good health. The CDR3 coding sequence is TGTGCCAGTAGTATAGTGGACAGCCGAGGACCCCAGCATTTT. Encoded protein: CASSIVDSRGPQHF.